Listed here are 5 T cell receptor beta chains from one sample, sequenced in a study of spatial heterogeneity in lung cancer. TCRdb re-analysed the 5' RACE reads in MiXCR, keeping a single row per CDR3 protein. This table holds about 36,000 distinct CDR3 sequences, roughly 5.5% found once. Time point noted: sample taken at primary tumor resection. From tumor, nontumor lung or frozen PBMC, whole RNA was taken unsorted for sequencing. The sequenced sample was PBMCs, obtained at surgery. Receptor source: a female donor with early-stage non-small cell lung cancer.

The chain couples TRBV4-2 to TRBJ1-4; D call uncertain. The V end was cut by 0 bases, the J end by 5 bases, with 7 bases between. The CDR3 has 14 amino acids. The V gene's germline CDR1 is LGHNA and CDR2 YNFKEQ. CDR3: CASSQEGLNEKLFF. CDR3 bases: TGTGCCAGCAGCCAAGAAGGCCTGAATGAAAAACTGTTTTTT.

In nucleotides, the CDR3 is TGTGCCAGCAGCTTAATCAGCGGCATCTACGAGCAGTACTTC. Translated: CASSLISGIYEQYF. The rearrangement uses TRBV7-2 and TRBJ2-7; a possible D gene is TRBD2 (5 bases). V lost 2 bases to trimming and J lost 3 bases, with 11 bases between them. The germline gives CDR1 SGHTA, CDR2 FQGNSA. CDR3 length equals 14 residues.

This clonotype occurred a few times. The CDR3 DNA is TGTGCCAGCAGCTTGGAGAGGAACACTGAAGCTTTCTTT. It is translated as CASSLERNTEAFF. The chain recombines TRBV5-4 with TRBJ1-1; D gene unclear. The CDR3 spans 13 residues. With 0 bases removed from V and 1 base from J, the gap between germline ends came to 4 bases. CDR1 is SGHNT and CDR2 is YYREEE in the germline V gene (reference sequence).

This clonotype appeared many times. The chain has TRBV13 and TRBJ1-2; 7 bases align to TRBD1. The trim removed 3 bases at V and 2 bases at J, leaving 3 bases unmatched. The CDR3 length is 14 residues. Germline V gene sequence: CDR1 PRHDT, CDR2 FYEKMQ (reference sequence). The CDR3 is CASSFGQDNYGYTF. The CDR3 nucleotides are TGTGCCAGCAGCTTTGGACAGGACAACTATGGCTACACCTTC.

In this sample, this clonotype turned up a few times. The chain is built from TRBV29-1 and TRBJ2-2, with a weak D call TRBD1 (7 bases). Per the germline V gene, CDR1 is SQVTM and CDR2 is ANQGSEA. The CDR3 has 14 residues. Trimming took off 5 bases at V and 4 bases at J, with 14 bases between the two ends. This chain's CDR3 is CSVRQGGSTGELFF. For the CDR3, the DNA is TGCAGCGTTCGCCAGGGGGGATCCACCGGGGAGCTGTTTTTT.